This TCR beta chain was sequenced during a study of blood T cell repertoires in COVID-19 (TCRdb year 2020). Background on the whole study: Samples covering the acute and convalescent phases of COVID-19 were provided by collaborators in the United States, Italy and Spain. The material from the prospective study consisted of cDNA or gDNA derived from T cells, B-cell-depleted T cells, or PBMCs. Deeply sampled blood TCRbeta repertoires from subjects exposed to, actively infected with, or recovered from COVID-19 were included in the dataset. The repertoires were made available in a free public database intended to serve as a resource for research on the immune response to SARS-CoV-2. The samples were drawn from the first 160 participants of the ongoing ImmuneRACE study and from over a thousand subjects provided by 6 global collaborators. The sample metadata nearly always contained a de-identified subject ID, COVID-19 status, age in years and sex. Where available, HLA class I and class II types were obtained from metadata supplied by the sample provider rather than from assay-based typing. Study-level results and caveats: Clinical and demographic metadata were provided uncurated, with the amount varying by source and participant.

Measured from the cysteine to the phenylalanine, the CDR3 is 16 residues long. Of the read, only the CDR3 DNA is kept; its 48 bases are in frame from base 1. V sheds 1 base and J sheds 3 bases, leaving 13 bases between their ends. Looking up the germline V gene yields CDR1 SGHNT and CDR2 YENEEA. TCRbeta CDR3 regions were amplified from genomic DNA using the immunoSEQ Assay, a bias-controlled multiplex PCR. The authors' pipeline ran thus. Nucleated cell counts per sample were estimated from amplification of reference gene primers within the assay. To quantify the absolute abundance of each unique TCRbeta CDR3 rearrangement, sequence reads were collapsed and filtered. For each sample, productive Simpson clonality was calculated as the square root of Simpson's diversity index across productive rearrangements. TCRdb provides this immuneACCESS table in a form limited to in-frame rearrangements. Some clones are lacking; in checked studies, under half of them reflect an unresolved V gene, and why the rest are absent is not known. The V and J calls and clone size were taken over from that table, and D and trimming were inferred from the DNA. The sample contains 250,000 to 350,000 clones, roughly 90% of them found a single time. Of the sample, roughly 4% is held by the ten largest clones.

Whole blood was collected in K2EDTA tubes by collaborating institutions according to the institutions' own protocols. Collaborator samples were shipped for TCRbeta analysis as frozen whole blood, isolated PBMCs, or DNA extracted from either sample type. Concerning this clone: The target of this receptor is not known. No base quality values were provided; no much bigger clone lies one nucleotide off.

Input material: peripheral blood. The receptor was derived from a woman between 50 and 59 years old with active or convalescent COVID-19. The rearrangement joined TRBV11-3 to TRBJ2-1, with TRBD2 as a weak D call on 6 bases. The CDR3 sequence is CASSLGRGGDYNEQFF. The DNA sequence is TGTGCCAGCAGCTTAGGTAGGGGCGGGGACTACAATGAGCAGTTCTTC. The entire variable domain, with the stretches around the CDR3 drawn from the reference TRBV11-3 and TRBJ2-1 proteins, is EAGVVQSPRYKIIEKKQPVAFWCNPISGHNTLYWYLQNLGQGPELLIRYENEEAVDDSQLPKDRFSAERLKGVDSTLKIQPAELGDSAVYLCASSLGRGGDYNEQFFGPGTRLTVL.